This T cell receptor beta chain was captured in a study of blood T cells in healthy people across ages. Study-level information: Template switching recovered approximately one barcoded beta molecule for every two T cells.

Germline lookup yields CDR1 MNHNS and CDR2 SASEGT. The CDR3 loop spans 15 amino acids. Trimming took 2 bases from V and 0 from J; bases not matched to a gene: 2. A second about 6 to 12 cycle PCR used barcoded and J-beta primers. TCRdb re-called the 5' RACE reads with MiXCR, one entry per CDR3 protein. The sample carries some 1.4 million distinct CDR3 sequences, approximately 42% recorded once. Staff drew around 10 milliliters of peripheral blood from each donor. Per sample, a minimum of 6 million PBMCs were isolated. The V call is TRBV6-1, the J call TRBJ2-3, with 7 bases matching TRBD2. The TCR sequence derives from a young woman in good health. The sample taken for sequencing was blood. As DNA, the CDR3 is TGTGCCAGCAGTGAACTAGCGGTTAGCACAGATACGCAGTATTTT. Translation gives CASSELAVSTDTQYF.